These 25 T cell receptor beta chains originate from one sample sequenced in a study of T-cell reconstitution after alpha-beta-depleted transplantation in children. Unique molecular identifiers were incorporated into the prepared TCRbeta library. TCRdb re-derived calls from the PCR reads in MiXCR, one entry per CDR3 protein. This sample has hundreds of thousands of distinct CDR3 sequences, with roughly 17% found just once. The sample was PBMCs from the stem cell graft donor, taken from the stem cell graft. These receptors were obtained from a human donor who donated a stem cell graft to a child with acute myeloid leukemia.

This clonotype was recorded many times. The chain joins TRBV20-1 to TRBJ2-1; 13 nucleotides align to TRBD2. Germline CDR1 and CDR2: DFQATT and SNEGSKA (reference sequence). The CDR3 length is 17 residues. The V gene end was trimmed by 0 bases and the J gene end by 4 bases; junction bases not matched to a gene: 6. The CDR3 loop is CSARDWTSGGPYNEQFF. CDR3 coding DNA: TGCAGTGCTAGAGATTGGACTAGCGGGGGACCTTACAATGAGCAGTTCTTC.

The chain is built from TRBV7-3 and TRBJ2-2, with 9 bases fitting TRBD1. The CDR3 sequence is 18 residues long. CDR1 is SGHTA, CDR2 FQGTGA, per germline. The ends lost 4 bases at V and 3 bases at J; junction bases unmatched: 12. The CDR3 DNA follows: TGTGCCAGCAGCTCAACCAGATTCCGGGACAGGGACACCGGGGAGCTGTTTTTT. This gives the protein CASSSTRFRDRDTGELFF.

This clonotype was observed many times. The gene calls are TRBV7-2 and TRBJ1-1; D may be TRBD1 (6 bases). Per the germline V gene, CDR1 is SGHTA and CDR2 is FQGNSA. Trimming took off 5 bases at V and 4 bases at J, with 14 bases between the two ends. This CDR3 has 14 residues. DNA for the CDR3: TGTGCCAGCAGCCCACAGGGTCAAGGCACTGAAGCTTTCTTT. Translation: CASSPQGQGTEAFF.

This clonotype was recorded many times. This chain links TRBV5-1 with TRBJ2-2; D is unresolved. CDR1 and CDR2 from the germline V gene are SGHRS and YFSETQ. The V and J ends lost 2 bases and 0 bases respectively, with 8 bases between them. This CDR3 contains 15 residues. CDR3 DNA sequence: TGCGCCAGCAGCTTCGCGTTCGCGAACACCGGGGAGCTGTTTTTT. It encodes CASSFAFANTGELFF.

This clonotype was counted ten times or more. The V and J genes are TRBV20-1 and TRBJ1-5; D gene unclear. The CDR3 spans 14 residues. Trimming cost V 0 bases and J 6 bases, with 12 bases left between them. CDR1 is DFQATT, CDR2 SNEGSKA, per germline (reference sequence). CDR3 protein: CSARDLRSGQPQHF. Here the CDR3 DNA reads TGCAGTGCTAGAGATCTCAGGAGTGGTCAGCCCCAGCATTTT.

This clonotype was counted a few times. The chain links TRBV7-6 to TRBJ2-7, with D unresolved. Trimming took 3 bases from V and 0 from J, leaving 18 bases between them. The length of the CDR3 is 17 residues. From germline, CDR1 is SGHVS and CDR2 FNYEAQ. The CDR3 nucleotides read TGTGCCAGCAGCTTCCCCCCCGAGCCTACTTCCTCCTACGAGCAGTACGTC. Translating it yields CASSFPPEPTSSYEQYV.

This clonotype has a handful of counts. The gene calls are TRBV20-1 and TRBJ2-1, with 11 bases fitting TRBD2. The trim removed 4 bases at V and 4 bases at J, leaving 9 bases unmatched. The V gene's germline CDR1 is DFQATT and CDR2 SNEGSKA (reference sequence). The CDR3 is 16 amino acids. CDR3 nucleotides: TGCAGTGCTAACGACGCGGTAGCGGGGGGGTACAATGAGCAGTTCTTC. It is translated as CSANDAVAGGYNEQFF.

This sequence joins TRBV20-1 and TRBJ2-1, with 10 nucleotides matching TRBD2. V shed 5 bases, J shed 2 bases, and the junction held 6 bases outside the gene matches. Germline-derived CDR1 and CDR2 are DFQATT and SNEGSKA (reference sequence). The CDR3 is 15 residues long. CDR3 sequence: CSADPLAGAYNEQFF. The CDR3 DNA reads TGCAGTGCTGACCCTCTAGCGGGGGCCTACAATGAGCAGTTCTTC.

The J gene is TRBJ2-3, the V gene TRBV6-1, with 13 nucleotides matching TRBD2. The CDR3 covers 17 residues. Germline CDR1 and CDR2: MNHNS and SASEGT. V was pared by 7 bases and J by 0 bases, with 7 bases of the junction left unmatched. The CDR3 spells CASTMKGLAGSTDTQYF. The CDR3 bases are TGTGCCAGCACCATGAAGGGACTAGCGGGAAGCACAGATACGCAGTATTTT.

This clonotype was recorded many times. The V call is TRBV20-1, the J call TRBJ1-2, with a possible D match to TRBD1 (6 bases). The CDR3 runs 14 residues. With 2 bases removed from V and 4 bases from J, the gap between germline ends came to 14 bases. Germline V lookup: CDR1 DFQATT, CDR2 SNEGSKA (reference sequence). The CDR3 here is CSARRGGMLYGYTF. The CDR3 DNA follows: TGCAGTGCTAGAAGGGGGGGGATGCTCTATGGCTACACCTTC.

This clonotype was observed a few times. The chain carries TRBV20-1 and TRBJ1-1; 7 positions match TRBD1. After removal of 4 bases from V and 0 bases from J, the junction contained 8 bases not matched to a gene. This CDR3 comprises 15 residues. CDR1 is DFQATT and CDR2 is SNEGSKA in the germline V gene (reference sequence). In DNA, the CDR3 is TGCAGTGCTACAACTTACAGGGGAGTGAACACTGAAGCTTTCTTT. Protein product: CSATTYRGVNTEAFF.

Comment on this clonotype: The conserved phenylalanine or tryptophan is not found at the CDR3 terminus, so this likely reflects a read error. The chain employs TRBV7-3 and TRBJ2-2; no clear D. V lost 4 bases, J lost 4 bases, and 16 bases lay in between. The CDR3 loop spans 16 amino acids. The V gene's germline CDR1 is SGHTA and CDR2 FQGTGA. The CDR3: CASSSQARMGTGELFS. In nucleotides, the CDR3 is TGTGCCAGCAGCTCCCAGGCGCGTATGGGCACCGGGGAGCTGTTTTCT.

There are many counts of this clonotype. The V and J genes are TRBV9 and TRBJ1-1; tentatively, D is TRBD1 (6 bases). CDR1 and CDR2 (germline): SGDLS, YYNGEE. The CDR3 loop spans 15 amino acids. The V end was cut by 0 bases, the J end by 4 bases, with 13 bases between. The CDR3 bases are TGTGCCAGCAGCGTAGCCGGGGGCGAGGGCACTGAAGCTTTCTTT. Amino acids: CASSVAGGEGTEAFF. The full variable domain, in which reference TRBV9 and TRBJ1-1 provide the parts outside the CDR3, is DSGVTQTPKHLITATGQRVTLRCSPRSGDLSVYWYQQSLDQGLQFLIQYYNGEERAKGNILERFSAQQFPDLHSELNLSSLELGDSALYFCASSVAGGEGTEAFFGQGTRLTVV.

This clonotype occurred many times. The chain has TRBV6-2 or TRBV6-3 and TRBJ1-2; TRBD1 agrees at 8 bases. The CDR3 loop spans 13 amino acids. The J segment lost 3 bases and the V segment lost 10 bases, leaving 7 bases of the junction unmatched. Germline V gene sequence: CDR1 MNHEY, CDR2 SVGEGT. The CDR3 region is CATQGQVDYGYTF. CDR3 sequence (DNA): TGTGCCACCCAGGGACAGGTGGACTATGGCTACACCTTC.

This clonotype has at least ten counts. Germline and junction disagree at one end, which may indicate a read error. The chain couples TRBV12-3 or TRBV12-4 to TRBJ1-2; D gene uncertain. CDR3 length: 15 residues. CDR3: CASRLDGRTNYGYTF. Here the CDR3 DNA reads TGTGCCAGCAGGTTAGACGGACGAACTAACTATGGCTACACCTTC.

The rearrangement joins TRBV9 to TRBJ2-6; 9 bases align to TRBD1. Losses at the gene ends were 6 bases for V and 0 bases for J; bases not matched to a gene: 10. Germline V gene data show CDR1 as SGDLS and CDR2 as YYNGEE. The CDR3 has 18 amino acids. Here the CDR3 reads CASNSGTGLISGANVLTF. In DNA, the CDR3 is TGTGCCAGCAACTCCGGGACAGGGCTTATCTCTGGGGCCAACGTCCTGACTTTC.

This clonotype appeared a few times. The rearrangement uses TRBV5-1 and TRBJ2-3; D may be TRBD1 or TRBD2 (7 bases each). Trimming took 4 bases from V and 2 from J, leaving 14 bases between them. The CDR3 runs to 15 residues. The germline gives CDR1 SGHRS, CDR2 YFSETQ. In nucleotides, the CDR3 is TGCGCCAGCAGCCCAGGGGGGGGCAACACAGATACGCAGTATTTT. Protein product: CASSPGGGNTDTQYF.

The chain carries TRBV20-1 and TRBJ2-7; 10 positions match TRBD1. The ends lost 0 bases at V and 5 bases at J; junction bases unmatched: 7. The CDR3 totals 15 residues. Germline V gives CDR1 DFQATT, CDR2 SNEGSKA (reference sequence). The CDR3 DNA follows: TGCAGTGCTAGAGATGGGGGGACAGGGGAGCACGAGCAGTACTTC. As protein: CSARDGGTGEHEQYF.

The rearrangement joins TRBV20-1 to TRBJ1-4; D is undetermined. V was shortened by 1 base and J by 4 bases, with 13 bases between the two germline ends. The CDR3 length is 15 residues. CDR1 is DFQATT and CDR2 is SNEGSKA in the germline V gene (reference sequence). The CDR3 sequence is CSARVPTRVNEKLFF. The CDR3 nucleotides read TGCAGTGCTAGAGTACCGACCCGGGTTAATGAAAAACTGTTTTTT.

This clonotype was detected ten times or more. The chain uses TRBV5-6 and TRBJ1-4, with 9 bases lining up with TRBD1. J lost 8 bases, V lost 4 bases, and 3 bases had no gene match. Germline V gene sequence: CDR1 SGHDT, CDR2 YYEEEE. This CDR3 has 13 residues. CDR3 amino acids: CASSSGQGEKLFF. In nucleotides, the CDR3 is TGTGCCAGCAGCAGCGGACAGGGGGAAAAACTGTTTTTT.

This clonotype was found many times. V and J are TRBV12-3 or TRBV12-4 and TRBJ2-7, with D hard to call. The CDR3 has 13 residues. Trimming took off 3 bases at V and 4 bases at J, with 10 bases between the two ends. As DNA, the CDR3 is TGTGCCAGCAGTTTCGTCGGATTTTACGAGCAGTACTTC. Translated, it gives CASSFVGFYEQYF.

The sample holds a few counts of this clonotype. The CDR3 sequence is CASSFGGRDTEAFF. For the CDR3, the DNA is TGTGCCAGCAGTTTCGGAGGGAGGGACACTGAAGCTTTCTTT. The chain recombines TRBV28 with TRBJ1-1; D ambiguous. Trimming shortened V by 3 bases and J by 3 bases, and 11 bases separated the two germline ends. The CDR3 totals 14 residues. The germline gives CDR1 MDHEN, CDR2 SYDVKM.

J is TRBJ2-3 and V is TRBV7-2, with 10 bases identical to TRBD2. The CDR3 consists of 16 residues. Germline V gene sequence: CDR1 SGHTA, CDR2 FQGNSA. The V gene end was trimmed by 3 bases and the J gene end by 0 bases; junction bases not matched to a gene: 3. The CDR3 is CASSFLAGESTDTQYF. In DNA form, the CDR3 reads TGTGCCAGCAGCTTTCTAGCGGGGGAGAGCACAGATACGCAGTATTTT.

V usage is TRBV20-1 and J usage is TRBJ1-4; D is ambiguous. CDR1 DFQATT and CDR2 SNEGSKA come from the germline V gene (reference sequence). The ends were cut back, 1 base at V and 0 bases at J, with 3 bases in the middle. The CDR3 runs 13 residues. In DNA form, the CDR3 reads TGCAGTGCTAGAGCGACAACTAATGAAAAACTGTTTTTT. Translation gives CSARATTNEKLFF.

This clonotype has a count of ten or more. This sequence joins TRBV20-1 and TRBJ2-7, with D unclear. Germline V lookup: CDR1 DFQATT, CDR2 SNEGSKA (reference sequence). The CDR3 is 16 residues long. The V gene lost 1 base and the J gene lost 2 bases, with 18 bases spanning the gap. CDR3 amino acids: CSARALAQRQTYEQYF. CDR3 nucleotide sequence: TGCAGTGCTAGAGCCCTTGCCCAAAGGCAAACCTACGAGCAGTACTTC.